Below, 16 T cell receptor beta chains from the same sample are listed, as sequenced in a study of T-cell reconstitution after alpha-beta-depleted transplantation in children. Unique molecular identifiers were built into the TCRbeta library. TCRdb re-called the PCR reads through MiXCR, storing one row per CDR3 protein. The sample has 700,000 to 850,000 distinct CDR3 sequences, about 16% seen once; the top ten hold under 6%. The source material was PBMCs, mostly from graft donor cells, sampled 360 days after TCRalphabeta/CD19-depleted stem cell transplant. These receptors were obtained from a male patient between 5 and 17 years old who had a stem cell transplant for acute lymphoblastic leukemia, so the T cells may come from the graft donor.

V gene TRBV24-1 combines with J gene TRBJ2-1; 7 nucleotides agree with TRBD1. The CDR3 totals 15 residues. V dropped 1 base and J dropped 2; count of bases not matched to a gene: 1. CDR1 and CDR2 from the germline V gene are KGHDR and SFDVKD. CDR3 DNA sequence: TGTGCCACCAGTGATTTTCAGGGGGCCTACAATGAGCAGTTCTTC. Translated: CATSDFQGAYNEQFF.

The table lists this clonotype with many counts. V and J are TRBV20-1 and TRBJ2-3; 10 bases are shared with TRBD2. Germline V gene data show CDR1 as DFQATT and CDR2 as SNEGSKA (reference sequence). This CDR3 is 16 amino acids long. V was pared by 0 bases and J by 6 bases, with 9 bases of the junction left unmatched. The CDR3 DNA reads TGCAGTGCTAGAGATCTCCTAGCGGGAGCAGGGGATACGCAGTATTTT. It specifies CSARDLLAGAGDTQYF.

A few counts support this clonotype. This chain connects TRBV6-5 to TRBJ2-5, with 8 bases matching TRBD2. The junction had 7 bases not matched to a gene; V was cut back by 0 bases and J by 4 bases. Germline CDR1 reads MNHEY; CDR2 reads SVGAGI. CDR3 length: 16 residues. The CDR3 DNA reads as TGTGCCAGCAGTTACTCGATGCTAGCGGGTACAGAGACCCAGTACTTC. Its translation: CASSYSMLAGTETQYF.

This clonotype has only a few counts. The chain uses TRBV9 and TRBJ2-3; a possible D gene is TRBD1 (5 bases). CDR1 SGDLS and CDR2 YYNGEE come from the germline V gene. The CDR3 is made up of 15 amino acids. V was cut by 2 bases and J by 3 bases, with 13 bases left in between. The CDR3 DNA reads as TGTGCCAGCAGCGTTTGGTTAGGGGCGACAGATACGCAGTATTTT. It yields the protein CASSVWLGATDTQYF. Full variable domain (outside the CDR3, taken from reference TRBV9 and TRBJ2-3): DSGVTQTPKHLITATGQRVTLRCSPRSGDLSVYWYQQSLDQGLQFLIQYYNGEERAKGNILERFSAQQFPDLHSELNLSSLELGDSALYFCASSVWLGATDTQYFGPGTRLTVL.

The rearrangement links TRBV20-1 to TRBJ2-1; D is tentatively TRBD1 or TRBD2 (6 bases each). Germline loops: CDR1 DFQATT, CDR2 SNEGSKA (reference sequence). V shed 1 base and J shed 9 bases, with 10 bases lying between them. There are 12 residues in the CDR3. The CDR3: CSARGGGSEQFF. The CDR3 nucleotides are TGCAGTGCTAGAGGAGGGGGGAGTGAGCAGTTCTTC.

The rearrangement uses TRBV2 and TRBJ2-3; 12 nucleotides line up with TRBD2. CDR3 length: 18 residues. Germline CDR1 and CDR2: SNHLY and FYNNEI. J lost 0 bases, V lost 2 bases, and 6 bases had no gene match. In DNA form, the CDR3 reads TGTGCCAGCAGTGAACGGTCTAGCGGGGGGGGTAGCACAGATACGCAGTATTTT. Translated: CASSERSSGGGSTDTQYF.

In its sample, this clonotype was seen many times. V usage is TRBV7-9 and J usage is TRBJ2-2, with unresolved D. Germline CDR1 and CDR2: SEHNR and FQNEAQ (reference sequence). Trimming took off 5 bases at V and 3 bases at J, with 10 bases between the two ends. The CDR3 length is 14 residues. The CDR3 sequence: CASSPPSYTGELFF. The DNA of the CDR3 is TGTGCCAGCAGCCCCCCATCTTACACCGGGGAGCTGTTTTTT.

The chain recombines TRBV30 with TRBJ2-7; 9 nucleotides line up with TRBD2. Germline V gives CDR1 GTSNPN, CDR2 SVGIG (reference sequence). CDR3 length: 14 residues. Germline trimming cut 5 bases from V and 6 bases from J; bases unmatched to any gene: 11. CDR3 protein: CAWWRGGPRGEQYF. For the CDR3, the DNA is TGTGCCTGGTGGCGGGGGGGACCTAGAGGCGAGCAGTACTTC.

Only a few counts were recorded for this clonotype. The chain recombines TRBV21-1 with TRBJ2-2; TRBD1, the D gene given by the table, was not confirmed from the DNA. TRBV21-1 is deemed a pseudogene. The CDR3 contains 18 residues. DNA of the CDR3: TGTGCCAGCAGTTGGTGGAACCGGGGCAGGGCGAACACCGGGGAGCTGTTTTTT. This codes for CASSWWNRGRANTGELFF.

V usage is TRBV29-1 and J usage is TRBJ1-5, with D maybe TRBD1 (5 bases). Germline values: CDR1 SQVTM, CDR2 ANQGSEA. This CDR3 has 12 residues. V lost 3 bases to trimming and J lost 11 bases, with 14 bases between them. The CDR3 bases are TGCAGCGTTGATCAGGGCCATTTCACCCAGCATTTT. Its translation: CSVDQGHFTQHF.

V and J are TRBV7-7 and TRBJ2-7, with 8 nucleotides matching TRBD2. Germline V gene sequence: CDR1 SSHAT, CDR2 FNYEAQ (reference sequence). CDR3 length: 15 amino acids. The ends lost 3 bases at V and 2 bases at J; junction bases unmatched: 6. CDR3 DNA: TGTGCCAGCAGCTTCGGTTCAGCGGGGGCCTACGAGCAGTACTTC. Translated: CASSFGSAGAYEQYF.

This clonotype was recorded a few times. This chain uses TRBV7-6 with TRBJ2-2, with D perhaps matching TRBD2 (6 bases). The CDR3 has 16 amino acids. Germline V gene sequence: CDR1 SGHVS, CDR2 FNYEAQ. V was clipped by 1 base and J by 4 bases, with 13 bases between them. DNA of the CDR3: TGTGCCAGCAGCTTAGTCGGCGGGACGGGCACCGGGGAGCTGTTTTTT. It translates to CASSLVGGTGTGELFF.

In its sample, this clonotype was seen a few times. The V call is TRBV7-9, the J call TRBJ1-1; D is undetermined. The CDR3 extends over 15 amino acids. V dropped 1 base and J dropped 4 bases, with 13 bases sitting between them. Germline V gene lookup returns CDR1 SEHNR and CDR2 FQNEAQ (reference sequence). CDR3: CASSLEIRGPTEAFF. As DNA, the CDR3 is TGTGCCAGCAGCTTAGAAATCCGGGGTCCCACTGAAGCTTTCTTT.

This clonotype was picked up many times. The rearrangement uses TRBV20-1 and TRBJ2-5; D gene unclear. The V gene lost 5 bases and the J gene lost 2 bases, with 12 bases spanning the gap. The CDR3 loop spans 13 amino acids. Germline V CDR1 and CDR2: DFQATT, SNEGSKA (reference sequence). CDR3 nucleotides: TGCAGTGCTCCTCTTAGACTGCAAGAGACCCAGTACTTC. Amino acids: CSAPLRLQETQYF.

CDR3: CASSLFGQQYGYTF. In DNA form, the CDR3 reads TGTGCCAGCAGCTTATTTGGACAGCAGTATGGCTACACCTTC. This chain uses TRBV7-9 with TRBJ1-2; D possibly corresponds to TRBD1 (6 bases). CDR3 length: 14 amino acids. V was shortened by 2 bases and J by 5 bases, with 12 bases between the two germline ends. Germline CDR1 reads SEHNR; CDR2 reads FQNEAQ (reference sequence).

This clonotype appeared many times. The V call is TRBV12-3 or TRBV12-4, the J call TRBJ2-1; 7 bases fit TRBD1. The CDR3 sequence is 16 residues long. The V gene end was trimmed by 2 bases and the J gene end by 6 bases; junction bases not matched to a gene: 10. The CDR3 bases are TGTGCCAGCAGTTTATCATCAGGGGGTTCTCTCAATGAGCAGTTCTTC. Translation: CASSLSSGGSLNEQFF.